These 28 T cell receptor beta chains originate from one sample sequenced in a study of T cell responses to AZD1222 COVID-19 vaccine. Method: immunoSEQ multiplex PCR; TCRdb's copy keeps in-frame clones and lacks some. This sample has 110,000 to 150,000 clones, with roughly 88% found just once. The specimen comprised peripheral blood, sampled 28 days after the second AZD1222 dose. Every receptor here comes from an adult who received the AZD1222 COVID-19 vaccine.

This chain links TRBV5-1 with TRBJ2-1, with 10 positions matching TRBD1. The CDR3 consists of 14 residues. CDR1 is SGHRS, CDR2 YFSETQ, per germline. The trim removed 6 bases at V and 7 bases at J, leaving 7 bases unmatched. In DNA form, the CDR3 reads TGCGCCAGCAATACCGGGACAGGGGTGAATGAGCAGTTCTTC. This gives the protein CASNTGTGVNEQFF. The variable domain in full, with the rest retrieved from reference TRBV5-1 and TRBJ2-1, is KAGVTQTPRYLIKTRGQQVTLSCSPISGHRSVSWYQQTPGQGLQFLFEYFSETQRNKGNFPGRFSGRQFSNSRSEMNVSTLELGDSALYLCASNTGTGVNEQFFGPGTRLTVL.

In this sample, this clone turned up a few times. The same CDR3 arises from other DNA sequences in this sample as well. The chain uses TRBV6-1 and TRBJ1-2, with D maybe TRBD1 (6 bases). CDR3 size: 14 residues. The V and J ends lost 2 bases and 3 bases respectively, with 10 bases between them. Germline V gives CDR1 MNHNS, CDR2 SASEGT. CDR3: CASSEPGQYYGYTF. CDR3 sequence (DNA): TGTGCCAGCAGTGAACCCGGACAGTACTATGGCTACACCTTC.

V usage is TRBV28 and J usage is TRBJ2-1, with D tentatively TRBD2 (6 bases). Per germline, CDR1 MDHEN and CDR2 SYDVKM. The CDR3 consists of 13 residues. Trimming took off 1 base at V and 9 bases at J, with 10 bases between the two ends. CDR3 sequence: CASSLSGVGEQFF. The CDR3 region has the DNA TGTGCCAGCAGTTTATCGGGAGTTGGTGAGCAGTTCTTC. The full variable domain, rest sourced from reference TRBV28 and TRBJ2-1, is DVKVTQSSRYLVKRTGEKVFLECVQDMDHENMFWYRQDPGLGLRLIYFSYDVKMKEKGDIPEGYSVSREKKERFSLILESASTNQTSMYLCASSLSGVGEQFFGPGTRLTVL.

The chain is built from TRBV5-6 and TRBJ1-5, with D possibly matching TRBD1 (6 bases). The CDR3 has 15 amino acids. V was shortened by 2 bases and J by 7 bases, with 16 bases between the two germline ends. CDR1 and CDR2 from the germline V gene are SGHDT and YYEEEE. Here the CDR3 reads CASSFGVTGRQPQHF. The CDR3 DNA reads TGTGCCAGCAGCTTCGGGGTGACAGGACGCCAGCCCCAGCATTTT.

V gene TRBV25-1 combines with J gene TRBJ1-6; 9 bases agree with TRBD1. CDR1 MGHDK and CDR2 SYGVNS come from the germline V gene. This CDR3 has 18 residues. After removal of 4 bases from V and 9 bases from J, the junction contained 16 bases not matched to a gene. This chain's CDR3 is CASSAPSGTGTMGSPLHF. The CDR3 DNA sequence: TGTGCCAGCAGTGCTCCCTCCGGGACAGGGACCATGGGTTCACCCCTCCACTTT.

V gene TRBV5-4 combines with J gene TRBJ1-3, with D uncertain. Germline-derived CDR1 and CDR2 are SGHNT and YYREEE (reference sequence). This CDR3 has 14 residues. V shed 5 bases and J shed 0 bases, with 9 bases lying between them. DNA for the CDR3: TGTGCCAGCAGTCGACGGGACTCTGGAAACACCATATATTTT. Its protein product is CASSRRDSGNTIYF.

The rearrangement links TRBV5-1 to TRBJ1-1; D perhaps matches TRBD1 (6 bases). The ends were cut back, 5 bases at V and 2 bases at J, with 16 bases in the middle. The CDR3 totals 15 residues. CDR1 is SGHRS, CDR2 YFSETQ, per germline. The CDR3 loop is CASRDTGTLNTEAFF. The CDR3 nucleotides read TGCGCCAGCAGGGATACCGGGACACTTAACACTGAAGCTTTCTTT.

The chain carries TRBV3-1 (or the pseudogene TRBV3-2) and TRBJ2-7, with D perhaps matching TRBD2 (6 bases). CDR3 size: 14 residues. The V end was cut by 8 bases, the J end by 3 bases, with 17 bases between. The germline CDR1 and CDR2 sequences are LGHDT and YNNKEL (reference sequence). CDR3 sequence reads: CASEEGLGGYEQYF. The CDR3 nucleotides are TGTGCCAGCGAGGAGGGGTTGGGGGGCTACGAGCAGTACTTC.

This chain links TRBV5-5 with TRBJ1-5; D is uncertain. Trimming took off 5 bases at V and 11 bases at J, with 17 bases between the two ends. Germline CDR1 and CDR2: SGHKS and YYEKEE (reference sequence). This CDR3 has 13 amino acids. The CDR3 loop is CASRSAPQQSQHF. The CDR3 DNA follows: TGTGCCAGCAGGTCGGCGCCCCAACAGTCCCAGCATTTT. Filled out from reference TRBV5-5 and TRBJ1-5, the complete variable domain reads DAGVTQSPTHLIKTRGQQVTLRCSPISGHKSVSWYQQVLGQGPQFIFQYYEKEERGRGNFPDRFSARQFPNYSSELNVNALLLGDSALYLCASRSAPQQSQHFGDGTRLSIL.

This clone was counted a single time. This sequence joins TRBV5-1 and TRBJ2-2; TRBD1 is a possible D gene (6 bases). CDR3 length equals 18 residues. The germline gives CDR1 SGHRS, CDR2 YFSETQ. With 0 bases removed from V and 1 base from J, the gap between germline ends came to 16 bases. DNA of the CDR3: TGCGCCAGCAGCTTGGCCAGCCAGGGGCCGAGGAACACCGGGGAGCTGTTTTTT. It translates to CASSLASQGPRNTGELFF.

A word on this clone: Other DNA sequences in this sample translate to the same CDR3. CDR3 nucleotides: TGTGCCAGCAGCTTGCAGGGCAACACTGAAGCTTTCTTT. Its translation is CASSLQGNTEAFF. The chain combines TRBV11-3 with TRBJ1-1, with D possibly TRBD1 on 5 matching bases. Germline V gene lookup returns CDR1 SGHNT and CDR2 YENEEA. The CDR3 spans 13 residues. V dropped 3 bases and J dropped 2 bases, with 7 bases sitting between them.

The rearrangement uses TRBV3-1 (or the pseudogene TRBV3-2) and TRBJ2-1, with D tentatively TRBD2 (5 bases). Germline assignment: CDR1 LGHDT and CDR2 YNNKEL (reference sequence). Trimming removed 1 base at V and 3 bases at J, with 7 bases between. The CDR3 totals 14 residues. CDR3 in DNA: TGTGCCAGCAGCCAAGCGGCGGGCTACAATGAGCAGTTCTTC. Residues: CASSQAAGYNEQFF.

The CDR3 loop is CASRLLAGTGELFF. The CDR3 region has the DNA TGTGCCAGCAGGCTACTAGCTGGCACCGGGGAGCTGTTTTTT. The gene calls are TRBV9 and TRBJ2-2; tentative D call: TRBD2 (6 bases). The CDR3 has 14 residues. V was cut by 5 bases and J by 4 bases, with 12 bases left in between. CDR1 is SGDLS, CDR2 YYNGEE, per germline.

DNA of the CDR3: TGTGCCAGCAGTTATGGACTAGCGGATGTCACAGATACGCAGTATTTT. As protein: CASSYGLADVTDTQYF. This chain joins TRBV6-5 and TRBJ2-3; TRBD2 aligns across 10 bases. V lost 3 bases and J lost 2; bases outside the gene matches: 5. The CDR3 totals 16 residues. Germline V gives CDR1 MNHEY, CDR2 SVGAGI.

CDR3 residues: CASSPGGPRQPQHF. CDR3 coding DNA: TGTGCCAGCAGTCCAGGGGGCCCGCGGCAGCCCCAGCATTTT. V gene TRBV6-5 combines with J gene TRBJ1-5, with 8 positions matching TRBD1. The V gene end was trimmed by 5 bases and the J gene end by 7 bases; junction bases not matched to a gene: 7. CDR3 length equals 14 residues. Germline CDR1 reads MNHEY; CDR2 reads SVGAGI.

This clone is a singleton in its sample. This sequence joins TRBV7-9 and TRBJ2-1, with 8 positions matching TRBD1. V trimming: 7 bases; J trimming: 2 bases; junction bases outside the gene matches: 4. This CDR3 region has 14 residues. Germline assignment: CDR1 SEHNR and CDR2 FQNEAQ (reference sequence). The CDR3 loop is CASTRGQTYNEQFF. CDR3 DNA: TGTGCCAGCACCAGGGGGCAGACCTACAATGAGCAGTTCTTC.

V gene TRBV5-6 combines with J gene TRBJ1-4, with no clear D. The germline V and J ends were trimmed by 4 bases and 1 base, with 8 bases remaining between them. CDR1 and CDR2 (germline): SGHDT, YYEEEE. The CDR3 has 14 residues. CDR3 nucleotides: TGTGCCAGCAGCCTGGACGGAACTAATGAAAAACTGTTTTTT. This codes for CASSLDGTNEKLFF.

The V call is TRBV25-1, the J call TRBJ1-3; D unclear. The CDR3 covers 14 residues. V lost 0 bases to trimming and J lost 4 bases, with 7 bases between them. CDR1 and CDR2 from the germline V gene are MGHDK and SYGVNS. CDR3 residues: CASSEYPRGNTIYF. As DNA, the CDR3 is TGTGCCAGCAGTGAATATCCCAGGGGAAACACCATATATTTT.

The rearrangement joins TRBV6-5 to TRBJ1-4; tentatively, D is TRBD1 (5 bases). The CDR3 sequence is 15 residues long. Looked up from germline, CDR1 is MNHEY and CDR2 is SVGAGI. Trimming took off 7 bases at V and 4 bases at J, with 16 bases between the two ends. The CDR3 reads CASTNPGEHNEKLFF. The DNA for the CDR3 is TGTGCCAGCACCAACCCGGGGGAACATAATGAAAAACTGTTTTTT.

The chain joins TRBV7-3 to TRBJ2-1, with D tentatively TRBD2 (6 bases). Trimming removed 8 bases at V and 3 bases at J, with 11 bases between. CDR1 SGHTA and CDR2 FQGTGA come from the germline V gene. The CDR3 is 13 amino acids. The CDR3 sequence: CASGSGGYNEQFF. CDR3 bases: TGTGCCAGCGGTAGCGGCGGCTACAATGAGCAGTTCTTC.

The rearrangement uses TRBV10-3 and TRBJ2-1, with D uncertain. The CDR3 length is 11 residues. The V end was cut by 11 bases, the J end by 4 bases, with 9 bases between. The V gene's germline CDR1 is ENHRY and CDR2 SYGVKD. CDR3 DNA sequence: TGTGCCGCCCTGGGTTACAATGAGCAGTTCTTC. It yields the protein CAALGYNEQFF.

This chain uses TRBV2 with TRBJ1-6; D gene uncertain. Germline-derived CDR1 and CDR2 are SNHLY and FYNNEI. Trimming took off 6 bases at V and 3 bases at J, with 12 bases between the two ends. The CDR3 spans 15 residues. The CDR3: CASSSEEGYNSPLHF. DNA for the CDR3: TGTGCCAGCAGCTCCGAGGAAGGCTATAATTCACCCCTCCACTTT.

The V and J genes are TRBV20-1 and TRBJ1-1; 11 bases line up with TRBD1. This CDR3 spans 14 amino acids. Germline lookup yields CDR1 DFQATT and CDR2 SNEGSKA (reference sequence). The V and J ends lost 3 bases and 5 bases, in that order; junction bases with no gene match: 5. The DNA of the CDR3 is TGCAGTGCTAGTCTCGGACAGGGGGCTACTGAAGCTTTCTTT. Encoded protein: CSASLGQGATEAFF.

The table lists this clone with a count of one. The chain combines TRBV7-9 with TRBJ1-1; D is unclear. The V gene lost 7 bases and the J gene lost 1 base, with 10 bases spanning the gap. Germline V CDR1 and CDR2: SEHNR, FQNEAQ (reference sequence). The CDR3 totals 13 residues. The CDR3 region has the DNA TGTGCCAGCATCAAAGGCGGGAACACTGAAGCTTTCTTT. This encodes CASIKGGNTEAFF.

The chain combines TRBV5-1 with TRBJ1-1; D might be TRBD1 (5 bases). V gave up 4 bases and J gave up 1 base, with 11 bases separating them. The CDR3 is 14 amino acids. Germline assignment: CDR1 SGHRS and CDR2 YFSETQ. CDR3 DNA sequence: TGCGCCAGCAGCCTATTAGACAGGAACACTGAAGCTTTCTTT. Translated: CASSLLDRNTEAFF. Together with reference TRBV5-1 and TRBJ1-1, the CDR3 gives the full variable domain: KAGVTQTPRYLIKTRGQQVTLSCSPISGHRSVSWYQQTPGQGLQFLFEYFSETQRNKGNFPGRFSGRQFSNSRSEMNVSTLELGDSALYLCASSLLDRNTEAFFGQGTRLTVV.

The chain couples TRBV19 to TRBJ1-6; no firm D call. This CDR3 is 14 amino acids long. V lost 4 bases to trimming and J lost 0 bases, with 4 bases between them. CDR1 and CDR2 from the germline V gene are LNHDA and SQIVND (reference sequence). CDR3 DNA: TGTGCCAGTAGTAAGGACTCCTATAATTCACCCCTCCACTTT. This gives the protein CASSKDSYNSPLHF.

This clone has more than one count but fewer than ten. The chain recombines TRBV18 with TRBJ1-1; no firm D call. Germline V gene data show CDR1 as KGHSH and CDR2 as LQKENI. Trimming left V 0 bases short and J 2 bases short, with 1 base between. This CDR3 comprises 12 residues. The CDR3 here is CASSPPNTEAFF. CDR3 coding DNA: TGTGCCAGCTCACCACCTAACACTGAAGCTTTCTTT.

V is TRBV10-3 and J is TRBJ2-2; D remains unclear. The CDR3 totals 16 residues. Looked up from germline, CDR1 is ENHRY and CDR2 is SYGVKD. Trimming took off 2 bases at V and 1 base at J, with 11 bases between the two ends. The CDR3 spells CAISEISLENTGELFF. The CDR3 nucleotides read TGTGCCATCAGTGAGATTTCCCTTGAGAACACCGGGGAGCTGTTTTTT.